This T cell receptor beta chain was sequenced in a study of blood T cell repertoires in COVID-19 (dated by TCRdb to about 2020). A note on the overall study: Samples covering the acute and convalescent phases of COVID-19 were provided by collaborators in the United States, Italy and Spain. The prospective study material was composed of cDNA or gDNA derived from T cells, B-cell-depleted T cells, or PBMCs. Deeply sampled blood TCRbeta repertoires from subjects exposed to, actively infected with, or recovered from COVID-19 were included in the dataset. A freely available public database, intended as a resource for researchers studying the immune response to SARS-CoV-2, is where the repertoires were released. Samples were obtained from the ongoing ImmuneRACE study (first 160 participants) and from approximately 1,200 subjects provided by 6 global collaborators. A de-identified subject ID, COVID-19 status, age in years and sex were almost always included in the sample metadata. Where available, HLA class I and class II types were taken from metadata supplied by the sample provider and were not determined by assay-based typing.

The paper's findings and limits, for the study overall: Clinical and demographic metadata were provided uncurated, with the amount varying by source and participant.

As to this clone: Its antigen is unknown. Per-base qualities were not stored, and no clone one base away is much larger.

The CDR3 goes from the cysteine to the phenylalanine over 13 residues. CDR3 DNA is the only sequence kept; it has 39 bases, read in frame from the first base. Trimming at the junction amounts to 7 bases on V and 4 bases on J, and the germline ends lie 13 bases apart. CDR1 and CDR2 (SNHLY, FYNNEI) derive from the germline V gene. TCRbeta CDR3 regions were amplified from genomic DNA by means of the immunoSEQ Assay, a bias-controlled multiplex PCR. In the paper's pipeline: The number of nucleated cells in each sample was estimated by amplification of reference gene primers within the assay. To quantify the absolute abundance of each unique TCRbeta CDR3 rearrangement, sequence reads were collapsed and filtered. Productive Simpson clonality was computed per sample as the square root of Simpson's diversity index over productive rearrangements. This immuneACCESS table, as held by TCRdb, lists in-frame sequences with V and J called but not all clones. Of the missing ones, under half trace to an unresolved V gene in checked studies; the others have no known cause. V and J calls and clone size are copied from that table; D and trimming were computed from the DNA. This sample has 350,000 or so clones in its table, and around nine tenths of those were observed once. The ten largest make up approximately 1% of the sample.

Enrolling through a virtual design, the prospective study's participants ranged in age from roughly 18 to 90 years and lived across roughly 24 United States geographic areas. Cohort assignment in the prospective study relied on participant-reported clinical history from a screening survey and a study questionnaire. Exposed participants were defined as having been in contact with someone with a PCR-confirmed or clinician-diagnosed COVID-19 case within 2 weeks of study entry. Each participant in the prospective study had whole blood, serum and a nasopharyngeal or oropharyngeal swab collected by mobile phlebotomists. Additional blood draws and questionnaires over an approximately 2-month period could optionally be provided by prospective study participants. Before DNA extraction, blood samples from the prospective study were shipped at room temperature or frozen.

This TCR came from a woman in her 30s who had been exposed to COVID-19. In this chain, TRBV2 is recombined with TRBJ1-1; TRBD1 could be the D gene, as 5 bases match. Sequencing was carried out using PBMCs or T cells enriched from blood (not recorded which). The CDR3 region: CASNGARATEAFF. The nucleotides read TGTGCCAGCAATGGTGCCAGGGCCACTGAAGCTTTCTTT.